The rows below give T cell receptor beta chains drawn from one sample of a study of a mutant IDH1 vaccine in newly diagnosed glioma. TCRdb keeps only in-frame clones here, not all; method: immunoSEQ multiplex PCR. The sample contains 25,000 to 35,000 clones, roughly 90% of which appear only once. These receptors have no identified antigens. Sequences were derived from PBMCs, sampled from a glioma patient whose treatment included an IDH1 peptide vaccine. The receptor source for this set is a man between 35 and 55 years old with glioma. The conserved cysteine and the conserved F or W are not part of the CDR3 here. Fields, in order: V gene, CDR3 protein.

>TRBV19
ASSPGVAGGPSN
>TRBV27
ASSLSNPGQDTQY
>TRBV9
ASSARGLSNEKLF
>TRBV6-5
ASSYSSAIGLDTQY
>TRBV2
ASSQDRTMNTEAF
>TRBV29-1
SVVQRPTQY
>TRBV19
ASSIGGRGGETQY
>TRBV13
ASRDNLDRGRRNEQF
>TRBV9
ASSARDRGLGAF
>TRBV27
ASSFGLAGGYEQF
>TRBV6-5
ASSYLAGVTDTQY
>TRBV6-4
ASSETNTGELF
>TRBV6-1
ASRAPGEAYEQY
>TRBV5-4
ASRLFGRGNYGYT
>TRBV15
ATSRTTSGRPSTDTQY
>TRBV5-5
ASSLAGPTFNEQF